These 29 T cell receptor beta chains originate from one sample sequenced in a study of shared clonotypes between healthy human individuals. The method was immunoSEQ multiplex PCR; TCRdb's version includes in-frame clones alone and lacks a portion of them. The profile shows about 2.2 million clones, around 95% of them singletons. In the naive CD8 group, cells lacked CD45RO and were positively selected for CCR7, so terminally differentiated effector memory CD45RA+ cells were left out. The material sequenced was naive CD8+ T cells from PBMCs. The receptors were gathered from a man aged 18 to 29 in good health. Some clones in this sample may be carry-over from other donors' samples.

The rearrangement joins TRBV14 to TRBJ2-7; D is perhaps TRBD1 or TRBD2 (6 bases each). The V end was cut by 1 base, the J end by 5 bases, with 12 bases between. This CDR3 has 14 residues. The germline gives CDR1 SGHDN, CDR2 FVKESK. The chain's CDR3 is CASSQGRGIDEQYF. CDR3 coding DNA: TGTGCCAGCAGCCAAGGGAGGGGGATCGACGAGCAGTACTTC.

V and J are TRBV5-1 and TRBJ2-3; TRBD2 matches at 11 bases. The germline CDR1 and CDR2 sequences are SGHRS and YFSETQ. The CDR3 runs 17 residues. With 0 bases clipped from V and 2 bases from J, the junction kept 5 bases outside the gene matches. CDR3 in DNA: TGCGCCAGCAGCTTGGTAGCGGGAGGGACCTCCACAGATACGCAGTATTTT. Translating gives CASSLVAGGTSTDTQYF. Together with reference TRBV5-1 and TRBJ2-3, the CDR3 gives the full variable domain: KAGVTQTPRYLIKTRGQQVTLSCSPISGHRSVSWYQQTPGQGLQFLFEYFSETQRNKGNFPGRFSGRQFSNSRSEMNVSTLELGDSALYLCASSLVAGGTSTDTQYFGPGTRLTVL.

The chain couples TRBV28 to TRBJ2-1; 8 bases align to TRBD2. Trimming took 6 bases from V and 4 from J; bases not matched to a gene: 8. Germline-derived CDR1 and CDR2 are MDHEN and SYDVKM. The CDR3 contains 15 residues. In nucleotides, the CDR3 is TGTGCCAGCAGCGCCGTGGCTAGCGGGTACAATGAGCAGTTCTTC. Its protein product is CASSAVASGYNEQFF.

The chain combines TRBV7-8 with TRBJ1-4, with D unclear. Per germline, CDR1 SGHVS and CDR2 FQNEAQ. Trimming removed 4 bases at V and 6 bases at J, with 3 bases between. The CDR3 has 11 residues. The CDR3 loop reads CASSSDEKLFF. In nucleotides, the CDR3 is TGTGCCAGCAGCTCTGATGAAAAACTGTTTTTT.

The V and J genes are TRBV28 and TRBJ1-2, with D unresolved. In germline, CDR1 is MDHEN, CDR2 SYDVKM. There are 15 residues in the CDR3. The ends were cut back, 4 bases at V and 0 bases at J, with 12 bases in the middle. Here the CDR3 DNA reads TGTGCCAGCAGTTCCCCACAGAGAGCTAACTATGGCTACACCTTC. Encoded protein: CASSSPQRANYGYTF.

The V call is TRBV2, the J call TRBJ2-6; a possible D gene is TRBD2 (5 bases). The CDR3 runs 15 residues. Trimming cost V 7 bases and J 2 bases, with 12 bases left between them. Germline V CDR1 and CDR2: SNHLY, FYNNEI. Here the CDR3 reads CASTLRGPGANVLTF. CDR3 nucleotide sequence: TGTGCCAGCACTTTACGGGGTCCTGGGGCCAACGTCCTGACTTTC.

This clone appeared a few times. The chain joins TRBV2 to TRBJ2-1; D gene unclear. Deletions cut 4 bases from V and 7 bases from J, with 2 bases between. Germline values: CDR1 SNHLY, CDR2 FYNNEI. This CDR3 spans 10 amino acids. CDR3: CASSGNEQFF. In DNA form, the CDR3 reads TGTGCCAGCAGTGGTAATGAGCAGTTCTTC. The full variable domain, with the rest looked up from reference TRBV2 and TRBJ2-1, is EPEVTQTPSHQVTQMGQEVILRCVPISNHLYFYWYRQILGQKVEFLVSFYNNEISEKSEIFDDQFSVERPDGSNFTLKIRSTKLEDSAMYFCASSGNEQFFGPGTRLTVL.

The chain is built from TRBV5-8 and TRBJ2-1; TRBD2 agrees at 8 bases. The CDR3 is 15 amino acids. Germline V lookup: CDR1 SGHTS, CDR2 YDEGEE. V was clipped by 4 bases and J by 5 bases; unmatched bases: 8. The CDR3 bases are TGTGCCAGCAGCACGAGACTAGCGCCGAACAATGAGCAGTTCTTC. Amino acid sequence: CASSTRLAPNNEQFF. Looking up the rest from reference TRBV5-8 and TRBJ2-1 gives the full variable domain: EAGVTQSPTHLIKTRGQQATLRCSPISGHTSVYWYQQALGLGLQFLLWYDEGEERNRGNFPPRFSGRQFPNYSSELNVNALELEDSALYLCASSTRLAPNNEQFFGPGTRLTVL.

The V call is TRBV19, the J call TRBJ2-2, with 8 bases that match TRBD1. Germline V gives CDR1 LNHDA, CDR2 SQIVND (reference sequence). The CDR3 has 15 amino acids. J was trimmed by 7 bases and V by 3 bases; bases with no gene match: 7. This CDR3 is CASSMAGGLVGELFF. The CDR3 coding sequence is TGTGCCAGTAGTATGGCAGGGGGCTTAGTCGGGGAGCTGTTTTTT.

The chain recombines TRBV10-3 with TRBJ2-2; D possibly matches TRBD1 or TRBD2 (5 bases each). CDR1 is ENHRY and CDR2 is SYGVKD in the germline V gene. This CDR3 is built from 15 residues. CDR3 sequence reads: CAISSIQGRAGELFF. CDR3 bases: TGTGCGATCTCCTCCATTCAGGGACGAGCCGGGGAGCTGTTTTTT.

The chain's CDR3 is CASSGLLVRVGTEAFF. CDR3 in DNA: TGTGCCAGCAGCGGCCTATTAGTTAGGGTGGGCACTGAAGCTTTCTTT. The rearrangement uses TRBV2 and TRBJ1-1, with D hard to call. There are 16 residues in the CDR3. In germline, CDR1 is SNHLY, CDR2 FYNNEI. Trimming cost V 6 bases and J 4 bases, with 21 bases left between them.

The chain couples TRBV5-1 to TRBJ2-7; 7 bases are a match to TRBD2. This CDR3 has 15 residues. The V segment lost 0 bases and the J segment 0 bases; nucleotides outside the gene matches: 3. Germline assignment: CDR1 SGHRS and CDR2 YFSETQ. The CDR3 protein is CASSLDSGPSYEQYF. The CDR3 DNA reads as TGCGCCAGCAGCTTGGATAGCGGGCCCTCCTACGAGCAGTACTTC.

The rearrangement joins TRBV10-3 to TRBJ1-1; perhaps TRBD1 as D (5 bases). V was pared by 10 bases and J by 4 bases, with 19 bases between. Germline V lookup: CDR1 ENHRY, CDR2 SYGVKD. This CDR3 contains 14 residues. The CDR3 loop reads CATLSQGAGTEAFF. CDR3 DNA sequence: TGTGCCACCCTGAGTCAAGGGGCGGGCACTGAAGCTTTCTTT.

This chain joins TRBV12-5 and TRBJ2-3; D might be TRBD1 (5 bases). Deletions cut 0 bases from V and 3 bases from J, with 16 bases between. The CDR3 spans 17 residues. CDR1 and CDR2 from the germline V gene are LGHNT and FRNRAP. For the CDR3, the DNA is TGTGCTAGTGGTTTGGTGGGGCTGAGCGAACAAACAGATACGCAGTATTTT. It specifies CASGLVGLSEQTDTQYF. Based on the CDR3 plus reference TRBV12-5 and TRBJ2-3, the full variable domain is DARVTQTPRHKVTEMGQEVTMRCQPILGHNTVFWYRQTMMQGLELLAYFRNRAPLDDSGMPKDRFSAEMPDATLATLKIQPSEPRDSAVYFCASGLVGLSEQTDTQYFGPGTRLTVL.

Regarding this clone: The same CDR3 can be traced to other DNA sequences in this sample. V is TRBV10-3 and J is TRBJ1-1; D is possibly TRBD1 (5 bases). There are 13 residues in the CDR3. Deletions cut 6 bases from V and 3 bases from J, with 11 bases between. Germline values: CDR1 ENHRY, CDR2 SYGVKD. CDR3 nucleotides: TGTGCCATCAGGGAAGACAGAGACACTGAAGCTTTCTTT. This translates into CAIREDRDTEAFF.

V is TRBV30 and J is TRBJ1-1, with D possibly TRBD1 on 5 matching bases. Germline V CDR1 and CDR2: GTSNPN, SVGIG (reference sequence). Trimming removed 3 bases at V and 2 bases at J, with 10 bases between. CDR3 length equals 13 residues. The CDR3 DNA reads TGTGCCTGGAGAGAAACAGGAAACACTGAAGCTTTCTTT. It translates to CAWRETGNTEAFF.

The chain recombines TRBV19 with TRBJ2-2, with D possibly matching TRBD1 (5 bases). This CDR3 spans 12 amino acids. V was cut by 9 bases and J by 7 bases, with 12 bases left in between. Germline CDR1 is LNHDA and CDR2 is SQIVND (reference sequence). In DNA, the CDR3 is TGTGCCAGCTCAGGGTACGGCGGGGAGCTGTTTTTT. It specifies CASSGYGGELFF.

CDR3 nucleotides: TGTGCCAGCAGCCGACAGGGGGCGTCCTACAATGAGCAGTTCTTC. Amino acid sequence: CASSRQGASYNEQFF. V and J are TRBV7-9 and TRBJ2-1; the match to TRBD1 covers 10 bases. This CDR3 is built from 15 residues. Looked up from germline, CDR1 is SEHNR and CDR2 is FQNEAQ (reference sequence). Trimming removed 5 bases from V and 1 base from J; junction bases left unmatched: 2.

The chain recombines TRBV4-3 with TRBJ1-2; tentatively, D is TRBD1 (5 bases). CDR3 length equals 14 residues. Germline CDR1 is LGHNA and CDR2 is YSLEER. Trimming left V 3 bases short and J 6 bases short, with 14 bases between. The CDR3 nucleotides read TGCGCCAGCAGCCACCAAATGGAGGGGAATGGCTACACCTTC. Amino acids: CASSHQMEGNGYTF.

This CDR3 is CASSYWDNTNYGYTF. CDR3 in DNA: TGTGCCAGCAGTTATTGGGACAACACTAACTATGGCTACACCTTC. V gene TRBV28 combines with J gene TRBJ1-2; maybe TRBD1 (6 bases). V was cut by 4 bases and J by 0 bases, with 12 bases left in between. CDR3 length: 15 residues. CDR1 is MDHEN, CDR2 SYDVKM, per germline.

The rearrangement uses TRBV6-5 and TRBJ1-2, with 8 bases fitting TRBD1. CDR3 length equals 15 residues. With V trimmed by 5 bases and J by 2 bases, 7 bases remained unmatched. CDR1 and CDR2 from the germline V gene are MNHEY and SVGAGI. The CDR3 nucleotides read TGTGCCAGCAGTCTCGACAGGGGCCTAAACTATGGCTACACCTTC. Protein product: CASSLDRGLNYGYTF.

The chain couples TRBV19 to TRBJ1-5; a weak D match, TRBD1 (6 bases). The CDR3 length is 15 residues. The germline CDR1 and CDR2 sequences are LNHDA and SQIVND (reference sequence). V was trimmed by 3 bases and J by 2 bases, leaving 11 bases between them. CDR3 nucleotide sequence: TGTGCCAGTAGTATCGGGGGCACTGGCAATCAGCCCCAGCATTTT. Translated: CASSIGGTGNQPQHF. The full variable domain, with the rest looked up from reference TRBV19 and TRBJ1-5, is DGGITQSPKYLFRKEGQNVTLSCEQNLNHDAMYWYRQDPGQGLRLIYYSQIVNDFQKGDIAEGYSVSREKKESFPLTVTSAQKNPTAFYLCASSIGGTGNQPQHFGDGTRLSIL.

V and J are TRBV6-6 and TRBJ2-1, with 8 bases fitting TRBD2. Losses at the gene ends were 2 bases for V and 5 bases for J; bases not matched to a gene: 8. Germline V gene data show CDR1 as MNHNY and CDR2 as SVGAGI (reference sequence). The CDR3 length is 16 residues. For the CDR3, the DNA is TGTGCCAGCAGTTACCCCTCCCATAGCGGGGACAATGAGCAGTTCTTC. It is translated as CASSYPSHSGDNEQFF.

The chain has TRBV5-1 and TRBJ2-3, with 7 positions matching TRBD1. Germline CDR1 reads SGHRS; CDR2 reads YFSETQ. The ends lost 1 base at V and 6 bases at J; junction bases unmatched: 11. The CDR3 contains 16 residues. The CDR3 DNA sequence: TGCGCCAGCAGCTTGTTCCGGGACAGATACGGGGATACGCAGTATTTT. Its protein is CASSLFRDRYGDTQYF.

About this clone itself: Other DNA sequences in this specimen translate into the identical CDR3. V usage is TRBV5-1 and J usage is TRBJ2-7; weak D call: TRBD2 (5 bases). The CDR3 has 15 residues. Trimming pared 1 base from V and 0 bases from J, leaving 11 bases between. The germline V gene encodes CDR1 SGHRS and CDR2 YFSETQ. This CDR3 is CASSLFLGSSYEQYF. The CDR3 DNA is TGCGCCAGCAGCTTGTTTTTAGGGAGCTCCTACGAGCAGTACTTC.

J is TRBJ1-5 and V is TRBV27; D may be TRBD1 (5 bases). V gave up 5 bases and J gave up 7 bases, with 27 bases separating them. This CDR3 is 18 amino acids long. Germline CDR1 and CDR2: MNHEY and SMNVEV (reference sequence). The CDR3: CASSLLSSGTVHRQPQHF. The CDR3 region has the DNA TGTGCCAGCAGTCTACTCAGTTCTGGGACCGTCCATAGACAGCCCCAGCATTTT.

The CDR3 reads CASSSLAGTDYEQYF. CDR3 nucleotides: TGTGCCAGCAGCTCCCTGGCCGGGACAGATTACGAGCAGTACTTC. This chain joins TRBV11-2 and TRBJ2-7, with 7 bases identical to TRBD1. The V segment lost 4 bases and the J segment 4 bases; nucleotides outside the gene matches: 10. From germline, CDR1 is SGHAT and CDR2 FQNNGV. This CDR3 spans 15 amino acids.

This clone was observed a single time. CDR3 in amino acids: CATSRATDTQYF. CDR3 bases: TGTGCCACCAGCAGGGCGACAGATACGCAGTATTTT. V usage is TRBV15 and J usage is TRBJ2-3; D remains ambiguous. Between the trimmed V and J ends, which lost 3 bases and 3 bases, there was a span of 4 bases. Germline lookup yields CDR1 LNHNV and CDR2 YYDKDF (reference sequence). The CDR3 has 12 amino acids. Complete variable domain (other parts from reference TRBV15 and TRBJ2-3): DAMVIQNPRYQVTQFGKPVTLSCSQTLNHNVMYWYQQKSSQAPKLLFHYYDKDFNNEADTPDNFQSRRPNTSFCFLDIRSPGLGDTAMYLCATSRATDTQYFGPGTRLTVL.

This chain joins TRBV2 and TRBJ2-1, with 15 nucleotides matching TRBD2. The V segment lost 6 bases and the J segment 3 bases; nucleotides outside the gene matches: 9. The germline V gene has CDR1 SNHLY and CDR2 FYNNEI. This CDR3 has 18 amino acids. CDR3 in DNA: TGTGCCAGCAGAGCCGGACTAGCGGGAGGGCAGGTCTACAATGAGCAGTTCTTC. Translation: CASRAGLAGGQVYNEQFF.